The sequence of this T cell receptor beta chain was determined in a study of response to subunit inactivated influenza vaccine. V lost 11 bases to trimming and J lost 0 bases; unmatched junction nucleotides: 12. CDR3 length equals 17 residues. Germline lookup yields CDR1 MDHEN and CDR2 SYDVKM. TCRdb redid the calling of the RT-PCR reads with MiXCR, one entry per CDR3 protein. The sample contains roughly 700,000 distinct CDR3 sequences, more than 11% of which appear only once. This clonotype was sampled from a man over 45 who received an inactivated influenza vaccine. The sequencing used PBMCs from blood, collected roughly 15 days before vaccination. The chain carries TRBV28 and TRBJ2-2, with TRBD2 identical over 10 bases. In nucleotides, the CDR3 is TGTGCCTATCCCCGGACTAGCGGCTCTCCGAACACCGGGGAGCTGTTTTTT. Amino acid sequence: CAYPRTSGSPNTGELFF. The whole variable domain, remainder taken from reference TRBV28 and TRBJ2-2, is DVKVTQSSRYLVKRTGEKVFLECVQDMDHENMFWYRQDPGLGLRLIYFSYDVKMKEKGDIPEGYSVSREKKERFSLILESASTNQTSMYLCAYPRTSGSPNTGELFFGEGSRLTVL.